What follows describes a single T cell receptor (beta chain). The data were taken from a study of blood T cell repertoires in COVID-19. Clones were read by immunoSEQ multiplex PCR, and TCRdb kept only the in-frame ones, dropping some. The table records under 150,000 clones, approximately 88% of them present only once. The CDR3 runs 14 residues. Trimming at V came to 2 bases and at J to 5 bases, leaving 4 bases not matched to a gene. Germline CDR1 reads SGHTA; CDR2 reads FQGNSA. This chain joins TRBV7-2 and TRBJ1-2, with TRBD1 identical over 8 bases. Input material: peripheral blood. The source of this sequence is a human donor in a cohort sampled during active COVID-19. CDR3 DNA sequence: TGTGCCAGCAGCTTAATGACAGGGGAATATGGCTACACCTTC. Translating gives CASSLMTGEYGYTF. Full variable domain (remainder filled in from reference TRBV7-2 and TRBJ1-2): GAGVSQSPSNKVTEKGKDVELRCDPISGHTALYWYRQSLGQGLEFLIYFQGNSAPDKSGLPSDRFSAERTGGSVSTLTIQRTQQEDSAVYLCASSLMTGEYGYTFGSGTRLTVV.